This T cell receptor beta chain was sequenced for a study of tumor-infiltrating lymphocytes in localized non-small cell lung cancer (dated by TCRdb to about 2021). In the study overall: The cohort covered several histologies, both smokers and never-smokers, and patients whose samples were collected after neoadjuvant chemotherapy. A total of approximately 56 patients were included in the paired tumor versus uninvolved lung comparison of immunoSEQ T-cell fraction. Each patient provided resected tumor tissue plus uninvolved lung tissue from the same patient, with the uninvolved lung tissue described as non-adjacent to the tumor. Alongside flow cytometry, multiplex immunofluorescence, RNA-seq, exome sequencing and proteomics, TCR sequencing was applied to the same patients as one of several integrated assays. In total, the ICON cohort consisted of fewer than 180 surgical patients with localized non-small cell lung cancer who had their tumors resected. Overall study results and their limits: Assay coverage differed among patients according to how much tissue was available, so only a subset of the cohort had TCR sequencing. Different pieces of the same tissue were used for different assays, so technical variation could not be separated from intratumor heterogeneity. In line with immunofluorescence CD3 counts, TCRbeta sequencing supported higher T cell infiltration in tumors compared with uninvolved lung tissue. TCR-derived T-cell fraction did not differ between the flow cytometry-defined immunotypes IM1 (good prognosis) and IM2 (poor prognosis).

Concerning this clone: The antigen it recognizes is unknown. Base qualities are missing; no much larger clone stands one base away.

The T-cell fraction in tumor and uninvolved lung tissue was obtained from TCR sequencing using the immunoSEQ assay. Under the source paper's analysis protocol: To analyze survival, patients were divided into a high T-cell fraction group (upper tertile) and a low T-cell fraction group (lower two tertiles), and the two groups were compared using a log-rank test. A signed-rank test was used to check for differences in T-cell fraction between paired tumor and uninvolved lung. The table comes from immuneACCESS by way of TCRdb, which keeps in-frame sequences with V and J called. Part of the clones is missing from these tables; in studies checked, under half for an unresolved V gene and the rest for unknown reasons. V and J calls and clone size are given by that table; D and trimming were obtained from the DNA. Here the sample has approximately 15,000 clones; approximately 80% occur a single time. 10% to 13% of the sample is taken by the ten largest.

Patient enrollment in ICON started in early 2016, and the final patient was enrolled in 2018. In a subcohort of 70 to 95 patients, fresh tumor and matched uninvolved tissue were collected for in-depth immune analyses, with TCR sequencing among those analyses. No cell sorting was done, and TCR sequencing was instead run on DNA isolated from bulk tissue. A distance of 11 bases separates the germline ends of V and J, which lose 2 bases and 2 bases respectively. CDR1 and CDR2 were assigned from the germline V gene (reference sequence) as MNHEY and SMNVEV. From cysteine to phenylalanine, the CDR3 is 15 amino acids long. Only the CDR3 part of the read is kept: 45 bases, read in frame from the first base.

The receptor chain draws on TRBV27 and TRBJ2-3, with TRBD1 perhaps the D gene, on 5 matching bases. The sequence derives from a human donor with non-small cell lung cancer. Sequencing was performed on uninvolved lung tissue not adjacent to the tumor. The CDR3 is CASSLGSGLTDTQYF. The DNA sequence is TGTGCCAGCAGTTTAGGCTCAGGGCTCACAGATACGCAGTATTTT.